The 11 T cell receptor beta chains presented below share a single source sample, sequenced in a study of immune cell composition in non-small cell lung cancer. Clones were sequenced by immunoSEQ multiplex PCR, and TCRdb holds only the in-frame ones, with some missing. This sample yields about 4,800 clones, of which about 80% are seen a single time; around 13% belongs to the top ten. The source material was lung tumor tissue. The receptors shown here come from a human donor with non-small cell lung cancer.

A note on this clone: At one end, the junction sequence differs from germline, possibly due to a read error. This chain links TRBV5-1 with TRBJ1-5; D possibly corresponds to TRBD1 (6 bases). The CDR3 spans 14 residues. The germline CDR1 and CDR2 sequences are SGHRS and YFSETQ. The CDR3 reads CASSLGGPDQLQHF. The CDR3 DNA reads as TGCGCCAGCAGCCTCGGGGGGCCCGATCAGCTCCAGCATTTT.

The rearrangement links TRBV14 to TRBJ2-1; TRBD1 aligns across 11 bases. The CDR3 is 16 amino acids. V was clipped by 4 bases and J by 5 bases; unmatched bases: 7. Germline CDR1 is SGHDN and CDR2 is FVKESK. The chain's CDR3 is CASSLIPGQGDNEQFF. CDR3 nucleotide sequence: TGTGCCAGCAGCCTAATACCGGGACAGGGGGACAATGAGCAGTTCTTC.

The table lists this clone with a count of one. The chain uses TRBV11-1 and TRBJ1-1, with D possibly matching TRBD1 (5 bases). Per the germline V gene, CDR1 is SGHAT and CDR2 is FQDESV (reference sequence). CDR3 size: 13 residues. Trimming removed 5 bases at V and 0 bases at J, with 7 bases between. The CDR3 spells CASSPTVNTEAFF. CDR3 nucleotide sequence: TGTGCCAGCAGCCCGACAGTGAACACTGAAGCTTTCTTT.

This chain links TRBV7-9 with TRBJ1-4; D may be TRBD1 (6 bases). Germline V gene sequence: CDR1 SEHNR, CDR2 FQNEAQ (reference sequence). The CDR3 is 13 residues long. With 6 bases removed from V and 8 bases from J, the gap between germline ends came to 13 bases. CDR3 nucleotide sequence: TGTGCCAGCAGTGGGGGCGGGTACGAAAAACTGTTTTTT. Translating gives CASSGGGYEKLFF.

The V gene is TRBV5-6, the J gene TRBJ2-2; the match to TRBD2 covers 10 bases. The CDR3 consists of 18 residues. Germline V gene lookup returns CDR1 SGHDT and CDR2 YYEEEE. After removal of 2 bases from V and 0 bases from J, the junction contained 7 bases not matched to a gene. In nucleotides, the CDR3 is TGTGCCAGCAGCTTCCTTCTAGCGGGGGCCGCGAACACCGGGGAGCTGTTTTTT. Translation gives CASSFLLAGAANTGELFF.

This sequence joins TRBV5-1 and TRBJ2-5, with D possibly TRBD2 on 5 matching bases. Germline CDR1 is SGHRS and CDR2 is YFSETQ. V was shortened by 0 bases and J by 2 bases, with 8 bases between the two germline ends. There are 14 residues in the CDR3. The CDR3 protein is CASSLGAGQETQYF. The CDR3 DNA sequence: TGCGCCAGCAGCTTGGGGGCGGGTCAAGAGACCCAGTACTTC.

This chain joins TRBV7-8 and TRBJ1-1; D gene unclear. The CDR3 sequence is 13 residues long. The germline CDR1 and CDR2 sequences are SGHVS and FQNEAQ. V shed 1 base and J shed 6 bases, with 9 bases lying between them. The CDR3 is CASSLEVGSEAFF. The CDR3 DNA is TGTGCCAGCAGCTTAGAGGTGGGGTCTGAAGCTTTCTTT. The full variable domain, completed using reference TRBV7-8 and TRBJ1-1, is GAGVSQSPRYKVAKRGQDVALRCDPISGHVSLFWYQQALGQGPEFLTYFQNEAQLDKSGLPSDRFFAERPEGSVSTLKIQRTQQEDSAVYLCASSLEVGSEAFFGQGTRLTVV.

The chain carries TRBV28 and TRBJ1-1; 12 bases are shared with TRBD1. The CDR3 has 16 residues. The germline V gene encodes CDR1 MDHEN and CDR2 SYDVKM. V was pared by 11 bases and J by 3 bases, with 13 bases of the junction left unmatched. The CDR3 spells CALRTVGQGADTEAFF. The CDR3 DNA reads TGTGCCTTACGGACGGTGGGACAGGGGGCGGACACTGAAGCTTTCTTT.

Remarks on this clone: At one end the junction does not follow the germline gene, possibly because of a read error. The V call is TRBV4-3, the J call TRBJ1-6; D is unclear. The CDR3 length is 15 residues. The germline V gene encodes CDR1 LGHNA and CDR2 YSLEER. The CDR3 loop is CASSQGLVNNSLLHF. In DNA, the CDR3 is TGCGCCAGCAGCCAAGGATTGGTGAACAATTCACTCCTCCACTTT.

This chain's CDR3 is CASSLDAGRNSNQPQHF. DNA of the CDR3: TGCGCCAGCAGTCTAGATGCGGGACGGAATAGCAATCAGCCCCAGCATTTT. V usage is TRBV23-1 and J usage is TRBJ1-5, with a possible D match to TRBD1 (5 bases). TRBV23-1 belongs to the ORF category, with a function that is uncertain. V dropped 4 bases and J dropped 0 bases, with 16 bases sitting between them. The CDR3 has 17 amino acids.

The V and J genes are TRBV6-1 and TRBJ1-2, with a weak D call TRBD1 (6 bases). Per germline, CDR1 MNHNS and CDR2 SASEGT. Trimming shortened V by 6 bases and J by 1 base, and 9 bases separated the two germline ends. CDR3 length: 13 residues. The CDR3 region has the DNA TGTGCCAGCAGCCTACAGGGTAACTATGGCTACACCTTC. Its translation: CASSLQGNYGYTF.